A single sample is the source of the 16 T cell receptor beta chains below, sequenced in a study of shared clonotypes between healthy human individuals. Sequencing was performed with immunoSEQ multiplex PCR; in TCRdb, only in-frame clones are kept and a portion is missing. The table includes millions of clones, approximately 94% detected once. Naive-designated CD8 cells lacked CD45RO, were positively enriched for CCR7, and omitted terminally differentiated effector memory CD45RA+ cells. The sample consisted of naive CD8+ T cells sorted from blood. The receptors were sampled from a man between 18 and 29 years old in good health.

CDR3 in DNA: TGTGCCAGCAGACGCCTGACCGGGACAGATCATAATTCACCCCTCCACTTT. As protein: CASRRLTGTDHNSPLHF. The chain combines TRBV12-1 with TRBJ1-6; whether TRBD1, the table's D call, matches the DNA was not checked. TRBV12-1 is termed a pseudogene. The CDR3 has 17 amino acids.

The V call is TRBV30, the J call TRBJ1-2; 8 nucleotides align to TRBD1. CDR1 and CDR2 from the germline V gene are GTSNPN and SVGIG (reference sequence). With V trimmed by 4 bases and J by 10 bases, 5 bases remained unmatched. The CDR3 is made up of 11 amino acids. This CDR3 is CAWTQTGDYTF. Written as DNA, the CDR3 is TGTGCCTGGACCCAGACAGGGGACTACACCTTC.

This rearrangement joins TRBV5-6 to TRBJ1-2, with D unclear. V was pared by 3 bases and J by 6 bases, with 15 bases between. CDR3 size: 14 residues. Looked up from germline, CDR1 is SGHDT and CDR2 is YYEEEE. CDR3: CASSSYAGGDGYTF. The CDR3 DNA reads as TGTGCCAGCAGCTCCTACGCAGGTGGAGATGGCTACACCTTC.

The chain joins TRBV6-4 to TRBJ1-3; D is possibly TRBD1 (5 bases). Germline-derived CDR1 and CDR2 are MRHNA and SNTAGT. This CDR3 contains 16 residues. V dropped 11 bases and J dropped 0 bases, with 20 bases sitting between them. This CDR3 is CARHSGGGSSGNTIYF. Written as DNA, the CDR3 is TGTGCCCGACACTCAGGCGGGGGTTCCTCTGGAAACACCATATATTTT.

The chain links TRBV27 to TRBJ2-1; D remains unclear. V was cut by 1 base and J by 4 bases, with 5 bases left in between. This CDR3 comprises 13 residues. Germline CDR1 and CDR2: MNHEY and SMNVEV (reference sequence). The CDR3 protein is CASSLYMYNEQFF. DNA for the CDR3: TGTGCCAGCAGTTTATATATGTACAATGAGCAGTTCTTC.

The chain combines TRBV12-5 with TRBJ1-4; D is unclear. Trimming pared 6 bases from V and 6 bases from J, leaving 14 bases between. Looked up from germline, CDR1 is LGHNT and CDR2 is FRNRAP. This CDR3 region has 14 residues. Here the CDR3 DNA reads TGTGCTAGTGGCCCCTTGGGCATATATGAAAAACTGTTTTTT. It translates to CASGPLGIYEKLFF. Using reference TRBV12-5 and TRBJ1-4 for the parts outside the CDR3, the full variable domain is DARVTQTPRHKVTEMGQEVTMRCQPILGHNTVFWYRQTMMQGLELLAYFRNRAPLDDSGMPKDRFSAEMPDATLATLKIQPSEPRDSAVYFCASGPLGIYEKLFFGSGTQLSVL.

V is TRBV2 and J is TRBJ2-3; 12 positions match TRBD1. The J segment lost 1 base and the V segment lost 6 bases, leaving 5 bases of the junction unmatched. The CDR3 has 16 residues. Germline CDR1 reads SNHLY; CDR2 reads FYNNEI. In DNA form, the CDR3 reads TGTGCCAGCAGCCCGGGGACAGGGGGCCGCACAGATACGCAGTATTTT. Encoded protein: CASSPGTGGRTDTQYF.

The J gene is TRBJ1-2, the V gene TRBV30; 8 bases line up with TRBD1. The germline V gene has CDR1 GTSNPN and CDR2 SVGIG (reference sequence). The CDR3 is 13 amino acids. CDR3 bases: TGTGCACAATACCGACAGGGGTTCAACGGCTACACCTTC. Translated: CAQYRQGFNGYTF.

The chain has TRBV19 and TRBJ1-1, with D perhaps matching TRBD1 (6 bases). Germline assignment: CDR1 LNHDA and CDR2 SQIVND (reference sequence). V was clipped by 10 bases and J by 2 bases, with 14 bases between them. The CDR3 runs to 13 residues. CDR3 DNA sequence: TGTGCCACTATACAGGGCGAAAACACTGAAGCTTTCTTT. Protein sequence: CATIQGENTEAFF.

The chain links TRBV25-1 to TRBJ2-5; D remains unclear. Trimming cost V 7 bases and J 4 bases, with 10 bases left between them. Per germline, CDR1 MGHDK and CDR2 SYGVNS. This CDR3 contains 12 residues. CDR3 loop: CASKGPRETQYF. The CDR3 bases are TGTGCCAGCAAGGGCCCTCGAGAGACCCAGTACTTC.

The chain carries TRBV6-5 and TRBJ2-2, with 7 bases aligning to TRBD1. The V segment lost 0 bases and the J segment 6 bases; nucleotides outside the gene matches: 4. Germline lookup yields CDR1 MNHEY and CDR2 SVGAGI. The CDR3 is 15 residues long. The CDR3 DNA sequence: TGTGCCAGCAGTTACTCTTTCCAGGGGGCCGGGGAGCTGTTTTTT. Its protein product is CASSYSFQGAGELFF.

This clone was seen only once. The gene calls are TRBV7-8 and TRBJ1-6, with unresolved D. This CDR3 comprises 19 residues. Deletions cut 1 base from V and 0 bases from J, with 16 bases between. Germline V gene data show CDR1 as SGHVS and CDR2 as FQNEAQ. The CDR3 DNA sequence: TGTGCCAGCAGCTTAGACTTGTCTGTCCTGAGCTCCTATAATTCACCCCTCCACTTT. It codes for CASSLDLSVLSSYNSPLHF. Drawing the rest from reference TRBV7-8 and TRBJ1-6, the complete variable domain is GAGVSQSPRYKVAKRGQDVALRCDPISGHVSLFWYQQALGQGPEFLTYFQNEAQLDKSGLPSDRFFAERPEGSVSTLKIQRTQQEDSAVYLCASSLDLSVLSSYNSPLHFGNGTRLTVT.

This sequence joins TRBV27 and TRBJ2-7; TRBD1 might be the D (6 bases). The ends were cut back, 2 bases at V and 3 bases at J, with 11 bases in the middle. CDR3 length equals 14 residues. Germline assignment: CDR1 MNHEY and CDR2 SMNVEV (reference sequence). CDR3 sequence (DNA): TGTGCCAGCAGTTTAGCAGGGGCCCGCTACGAGCAGTACTTC. Translation: CASSLAGARYEQYF.

In the case of this clone: The same CDR3 also results from other DNA sequences found in this sample. The chain joins TRBV4-1 to TRBJ2-7; 7 positions match TRBD2. Germline lookup yields CDR1 MGHRA and CDR2 YSYEKL. V lost 0 bases, J lost 0 bases, and 2 bases stayed unmatched. This CDR3 contains 15 residues. The DNA for the CDR3 is TGCGCCAGCAGCCAAGATCCGGGGGGCTCCTACGAGCAGTACTTC. This encodes CASSQDPGGSYEQYF.

J is TRBJ1-5 and V is TRBV28; 11 nucleotides match TRBD1. V lost 8 bases to trimming and J lost 6 bases; unmatched junction nucleotides: 6. Germline CDR1 reads MDHEN; CDR2 reads SYDVKM. The CDR3 is 14 residues long. The CDR3 sequence is CASGGTGGGQPQHF. The CDR3 DNA follows: TGTGCCAGCGGAGGGACAGGGGGAGGTCAGCCCCAGCATTTT.

This clone showed up just a few times. This chain uses TRBV9 with TRBJ2-2, with a tentative D call TRBD2 (5 bases). Germline lookup yields CDR1 SGDLS and CDR2 YYNGEE. V was trimmed by 0 bases and J by 2 bases, leaving 11 bases between them. The CDR3 totals 16 residues. The CDR3 region has the DNA TGTGCCAGCAGCGTAGGGCCGGGGTCCAACACCGGGGAGCTGTTTTTT. Translated, it gives CASSVGPGSNTGELFF.